This TCR beta chain was identified during a study of blood T cell repertoires in COVID-19. On the study more broadly: Sites in the United States, Italy and Spain provided acute and convalescent COVID-19 samples.

V lost 2 bases, J lost 0 bases, and 4 bases stayed unmatched. The CDR3 has 15 residues. The germline gives CDR1 MGHRA, CDR2 YSYEKL. Under the authors' procedure: Estimation of nucleated cell counts was performed using reference gene primer amplification. The method was immunoSEQ multiplex PCR; TCRdb's version includes in-frame clones alone and lacks a portion of them. V and J calls and clone size are copied from that table; D and trimming were computed from the DNA. There are tens of thousands of clones in the sample; roughly three quarters occur only once, and around 17% lies in the top ten. Sequencing was carried out using peripheral blood. This TCR derives from an older man with acute or convalescent COVID-19. This sequence joins TRBV4-1 and TRBJ2-7; 7 bases are a match to TRBD1. The chain's CDR3 is CASSQQGQNSYEQYF. The CDR3 coding sequence is TGCGCCAGCAGCCAACAGGGACAGAACTCCTACGAGCAGTACTTC.